This note documents a single T cell receptor (beta chain) sequence. This receptor's antigen is unknown. Base qualities were left out, and no much larger clone turns up one base away. The sample comes from a study of T cells in Graves' hyperthyroidism and ophthalmopathy (dated by TCRdb to the late 2010s). As for the study more broadly: Peripheral blood was sampled at the time of initial diagnosis, prior to any treatment. The study also compared thyroid tissue and blood T-cell repertoires from five or six Graves' hyperthyroidism patients. For training and testing, the 100 or so patients in the discovery cohort were randomly divided in a 7:3 ratio. A discovery cohort of fewer than 110 patients, about 44 with Graves' ophthalmopathy and approximately 55 with stable Graves' hyperthyroidism, was used to find distinguishing TCR V-J signatures. TCR Vbeta CDR3 sequencing of some 140 peripheral blood samples (approximately 44 ophthalmopathy, 70 to 85 hyperthyroidism and roughly 17 progressor patients) is reported in the paper. Once sampling was done, hyperthyroidism patients were given methimazole at a starting dose of 30 mg daily, whereas ophthalmopathy patients were given high-dose intravenous methylprednisolone. Whether ophthalmopathy could be predicted prospectively was tested in an independent validation cohort made up of roughly 20 hyperthyroidism patients plus 17 patients who later progressed to ophthalmopathy. General study outcomes and caveats: Most expanded thyroid clonotypes (frequency above 0.001) were also found in blood, which suggests that blood repertoires may mirror thyroid immune responses. A model built on a 13 V-J signature distinguished ophthalmopathy from stable hyperthyroidism, reaching around 88% sensitivity and about 81% specificity in cross-validation and 80%/75% in testing. In validation, the model predicted progression to ophthalmopathy a median of about 5.9 months before onset, with over 55% sensitivity and about 72% specificity. Sample size was not statistically predetermined, and investigators were not blinded to group allocation.

Amplification of TCR beta CDR3 regions was carried out from RNA transcripts. The first round of RT-PCR for the TCR CDR3 was performed with the HTBI primer set and the Qiagen OneStep RT-PCR kit. Libraries were constructed in a second round of multiplex PCR, after which size selection and purification were carried out. The libraries were sequenced on an Illumina HiSeq2000 using paired-end 100 bp reads. The source study handled its data this way. SOAPnuke was used to process the raw data, removing reads that contained adapters or uncalled bases, had a mean Phred below 15, or lacked an exact match to the constant primer or identifier. COPE v1.2.5 was used to merge the high-quality paired reads, and each unique nucleotide sequence was defined as a clonotype. Clonotypes were aligned to IMGT TRBV, TRBD and TRBJ reference segments using MiTCR v1.1. The analysis was restricted to V-J combinations with a frequency above 0.0001, which together covered 99% to 99.2% of the repertoires. A TCS score was defined as the ratio between F50 (clonal expansion) and ExV (chaos), using BLOSUM62-based TCRdist between CDR3 peptides within each V-J. Welch's t-statistics and random forest reduced some 510 V-J features to around 14, which were used in a naive Bayes classifier (R e1071). The public reads were reanalyzed by TCRdb: fastp trimming at Q25, MiXCR alignment, in-frame beta chains only. Every CDR3 protein is listed once, alongside the most common genes and DNA of its rows. The V and J calls and clone size are TCRdb's, not the authors'. For this sample the table gives roughly 500,000 distinct CDR3 sequences, of which 22% were detected only once. The ten largest account for around 54% of the sample.

Moderately to severely active disease, a Clinical Activity Score of at least 3, a NOSPECS grade of at least 4, and a duration under 3 months were present in ophthalmopathy patients. The study excluded patients with uncontrolled infections, other autoimmune diseases, pregnancy or lactation. Diagnoses were based on clinical symptoms, serum thyroxine and TRAb, thyroid ultrasound and orbital computed tomography. Ficoll-Paque density gradient centrifugation was used to isolate PBMCs from around 10 ml of fresh peripheral blood. Total RNA was extracted using Trizol reagent, and RNA quality was assessed on an Agilent 2100 Bioanalyzer. The CDR3 spans 13 residues, from the cysteine through the phenylalanine. The only DNA kept is the CDR3, 39 bases in frame from the first base. The germline V gene gives CDR1 as MDHEN and CDR2 as SYDVKM. V gives up 8 bases and J gives up 4 bases, and the segment between their germline ends measures 14 bases.

This TCR came from a woman in her sixties or seventies with Graves' ophthalmopathy. The rearrangement combines TRBV28 with TRBJ1-1; no confident D gene assignment can be made. Sequenced material: blood. The CDR3 is CASPASGSTEAFF. Read as DNA, the sequence is TGTGCCAGCCCCGCGTCGGGGTCCACTGAAGCTTTCTTT.